This T cell receptor beta chain is from a study of cytomegalovirus exposure and HLA in healthy donors. This clone was observed a few times. This PCR relied on a set of 60 Vbeta primers and 13 Jbeta primers. TCRdb's copy holds only in-frame clones and misses some; the assay was immunoSEQ multiplex PCR. The sample holds tens of thousands of clones, over 70% seen once. Per the germline V gene, CDR1 is LNHDA and CDR2 is SQIVND (reference sequence). CDR3 size: 12 residues. The V and J ends lost 0 bases and 12 bases, in that order; junction bases with no gene match: 3. This chain joins TRBV19 and TRBJ1-2; 8 bases fit TRBD1. Sequencing was done on a sample of PBMCs. This clonotype was sampled from a middle-aged woman in good health and CMV-seropositive. The CDR3 DNA sequence: TGTGCCAGTAGTATAGAGGGCAGGGGGCACACCTTC. Residues: CASSIEGRGHTF.